The subject of this entry is one T cell receptor (beta chain). The data are from a study of control samples from healthy donors and cancer patients. Sequenced by immunoSEQ multiplex PCR; TCRdb stores in-frame clones only, minus some. The data hold 95,000 to 120,000 clones, with approximately 82% observed a single time. The CDR3 has 15 residues. In germline, CDR1 is MNHEY, CDR2 SMNVEV (reference sequence). V was trimmed by 5 bases and J by 0 bases, leaving 12 bases between them. Sequencing was done on a sample of blood. The chain recombines TRBV27 with TRBJ2-3; perhaps TRBD1 as D (5 bases). The sequence came from a man aged 18 to 30 in good health. DNA for the CDR3: TGTGCCAGCAGTCAGACAGCTCTTAGCACAGATACGCAGTATTTT. It encodes CASSQTALSTDTQYF.